These T cell receptor beta chains were read from a single sample in a study of shared clonotypes between healthy human individuals. Clones were read by immunoSEQ multiplex PCR, and TCRdb kept only the in-frame ones, dropping some. The profile shows roughly 650,000 clones, about 96% of them singletons. Sample: naive CD4+ T cells sorted from blood. The receptor set was obtained from a woman in her twenties or thirties in good health. Both conserved end residues are part of each CDR3.

>TRBV2
CASIRRGEAFF
>TRBV5-6
CASRKRGFQPFQETQYF
>TRBV28
CAISQGGTEEQPQHF
>TRBV6-1
CASSGSGRNGGYTF
>TRBV7-9
CASRGGNTDTQYF
>TRBV15
CATARDHSVDEQFF
>TRBV10-2
CASSDPNPWRETQYF
>TRBV15
CATSRGAAGETDTQYF
>TRBV5-4
CASSRLAGGYNEQFF
>TRBV7-9
CASSAPPNSPLHF
>TRBV2
CASSEGGTSGSADTQYF
>TRBV6-6
CASRVTIGDTQYF
>TRBV6-5
CASSYSKESNQPQHF
>TRBV9
CASSAFETLSEQFF
>TRBV19
CASNRVGGSNYGYTF
>TRBV5-1
CASSPSSGQLNYGYTF
>TRBV5-1
CASSLLGEPSGTEAFF
>TRBV19
CASSFTGGASPLHF
>TRBV29-1
CSVDGQNNYGYTF
>TRBV9
CASSVGVESSTDTQYF
>TRBV5-6
CASTKTGANQPQHF
>TRBV28
CASSLYETQYF
>TRBV5-1
CASSSGLAGGRRETQYF
>TRBV9
CASSVASAWLPHANTGELFF